This TCR beta chain stems from a study of beta chain features in type 1 diabetes. General study points: There was no resolution here of whether HLA type influences TCRB rearrangement. In all four CD4+ subsets, TCRB CDR3 length was significantly, moderately reduced in type 1 diabetes.

V gave up 5 bases and J gave up 3 bases; unmatched junction bases: 4. This CDR3 is 13 amino acids long. Per the germline V gene, CDR1 is MDHEN and CDR2 is SYDVKM. A remark on this clone: Its cognate antigen is unknown.

Sequencing targeted expressed TCRB transcripts, as all isolated RNA had been reverse transcribed. The protocol was immunoSEQ multiplex PCR, while the TCRdb copy is restricted to in-frame clones and leaves out a portion. There are about 640,000 clones in the sample; approximately 13% occur only once, and more than 0.1% lies in the top ten. Donors contributed one heparinised blood draw apiece, averaging roughly 100 mL. Central memory, naive, regulatory and stem cell-like memory CD4+ cells were sorted by CD45RO/CCR7/CD25/CD127/CD95/CD27. This chain uses TRBV28 with TRBJ2-7; 7 bases align to TRBD1. This TCR derives from a man under 40 with type 1 diabetes. Sequenced sample: naive CD4+ T cells from blood. The CDR3 coding sequence is TGTGCCAGCAGTCCCGGACAGGACTACGAGCAGTACTTC. Its protein is CASSPGQDYEQYF.